This T cell receptor beta chain was retrieved from a study of T-cell reconstitution after alpha-beta-depleted transplantation in children. This CDR3 comprises 15 residues. V was shortened by 7 bases and J by 1 base, with 11 bases between the two germline ends. Per the germline V gene, CDR1 is MNHEY and CDR2 is SVGEGT. Library preparation (for TCRbeta) was performed with unique molecular identifiers. TCRdb re-called the PCR reads through MiXCR, storing one row per CDR3 protein. The top ten hold roughly 15% of the sample, which has more than 85,000 distinct CDR3 sequences, 6% to 9% seen once. The sequence came from a boy aged 2 to 10 with acute lymphoblastic leukemia, due to receive a stem cell transplant. The chain uses TRBV6-2 or TRBV6-3 and TRBJ2-6; D is unresolved. Sequencing was performed on PBMCs, taken before TCRalphabeta/CD19-depleted stem cell transplant. The CDR3 region is CASNPDGSGANVLTF. CDR3 sequence (DNA): TGTGCCAGCAACCCCGACGGGTCTGGGGCCAACGTCCTGACTTTC.